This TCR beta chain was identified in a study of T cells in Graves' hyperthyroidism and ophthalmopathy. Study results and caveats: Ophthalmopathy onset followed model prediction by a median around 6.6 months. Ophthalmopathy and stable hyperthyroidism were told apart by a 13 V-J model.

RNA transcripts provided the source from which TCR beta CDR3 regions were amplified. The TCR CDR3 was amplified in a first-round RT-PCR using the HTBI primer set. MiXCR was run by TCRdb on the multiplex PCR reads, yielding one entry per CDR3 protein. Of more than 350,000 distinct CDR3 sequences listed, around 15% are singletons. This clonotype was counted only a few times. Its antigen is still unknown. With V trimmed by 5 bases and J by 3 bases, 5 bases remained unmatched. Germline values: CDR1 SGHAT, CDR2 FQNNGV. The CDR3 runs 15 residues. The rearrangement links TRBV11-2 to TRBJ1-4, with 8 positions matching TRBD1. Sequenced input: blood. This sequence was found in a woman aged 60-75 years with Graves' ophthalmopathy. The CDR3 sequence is CASSLDRGSNEKLFF. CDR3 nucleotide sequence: TGTGCCAGCAGCCTCGACAGGGGCTCTAATGAAAAACTGTTTTTT.